A selection of T cell receptor beta chains follows, all from one sample in a study of a mutant IDH1 vaccine in newly diagnosed glioma. The antigens for these receptors are not known. Using immunoSEQ multiplex PCR, the repertoire was profiled, and TCRdb retains in-frame clones only, with some absent. In the table there are some 50,000 clones, 85% to 95% of which are singletons. The source material was PBMCs, sampled from a glioma patient whose treatment included an IDH1 peptide vaccine. The receptors here all came from a man aged 45-65 years with glioma. CDR3s include the opening cysteine and the closing phenylalanine or tryptophan. A D gene is named only where the DNA matches it firmly. Clone size is shown for a subset of rows, as once, few, many or a class of expanded clone.

CDR3aa	CDR3nt	j_gene	v_gene	d_gene	abundance
CASSLTTGAGDTQYF	TGTGCCAGCAGCTTAACGACAGGGGCTGGAGATACGCAGTATTTT	TRBJ2-3	TRBV7-3	TRBD1	-
CASSLGGLALYTQYF	TGCGCCAGCAGCTTGGGTGGACTAGCGTTATATACGCAGTATTTT	TRBJ2-3	TRBV5-1	TRBD2	-
CASSQVGPEQPQHF	TGCGCCAGCAGCCAAGTAGGACCGGAACAGCCCCAGCATTTT	TRBJ1-5	TRBV4-1	-	-
CASRRLAQYEQYF	TGTGCCAGCAGAAGACTAGCGCAGTACGAGCAGTACTTC	TRBJ2-7	TRBV11-2	TRBD2	-
CASSETPLSTDTQYF	TGCGCCAGCAGTGAAACCCCTCTAAGCACAGATACGCAGTATTTT	TRBJ2-3	TRBV10-1	-	-
CASSIRGSGSRGNEQFF	TGTGCCAGTAGTATAAGGGGTAGCGGGAGTAGAGGCAATGAGCAGTTCTTC	TRBJ2-1	TRBV19	TRBD2	-
CASSMGQGAYEQYF	TGTGCCAGTAGTATGGGGCAGGGGGCTTACGAGCAGTACTTC	TRBJ2-7	TRBV19	TRBD1	-
CASSLQGRSGYTF	TGTGCCAGCAGTTTACAGGGGAGGTCTGGCTACACCTTC	TRBJ1-2	TRBV27	-	-
CASSSGPTYYEQYF	TGTGCCAGCAGCTCGGGACCGACATACTACGAGCAGTACTTC	TRBJ2-7	TRBV4-2	-	-
CASSVVGLAGPPYNEQFF	TGTGCCAGCAGCGTAGTTGGACTAGCGGGACCTCCCTACAATGAGCAGTTCTTC	TRBJ2-1	TRBV9	TRBD2	-
CATRGTEAFF	TGTGCCACCCGGGGCACTGAAGCTTTCTTT	TRBJ1-1	TRBV28	-	-
CAWTGGRNEQYF	TGTGCCTGGACCGGCGGGAGGAACGAGCAGTACTTC	TRBJ2-7	TRBV30	TRBD2	-
CASSLFAGPYNEQFF	TGTGCCAGCAGCTTATTTGCGGGGCCCTACAATGAGCAGTTCTTC	TRBJ2-1	TRBV7-2	-	-
CASSLDRGPYEQYF	TGCGCCAGCAGCTTGGACAGGGGGCCTTACGAGCAGTACTTC	TRBJ2-7	TRBV5-1	TRBD1	-
CARSWPPGGGTDTQYF	TGTGCCAGAAGCTGGCCACCGGGGGGCGGGACAGATACGCAGTATTTT	TRBJ2-3	TRBV5-3	-	-
CASSQDLRGEATEAFF	TGCGCCAGCAGCCAAGATTTGAGGGGGGAGGCCACTGAAGCTTTCTTT	TRBJ1-1	TRBV4-3	-	-
CASSFGTNPTSGLETQYF	TGTGCCAGCAGCTTCGGAACAAACCCGACTAGCGGCCTAGAGACCCAGTACTTC	TRBJ2-5	TRBV11-2	TRBD2	-
CASSRRSTDTQYF	TGTGCCAGCAGCCGGAGAAGCACAGATACGCAGTATTTT	TRBJ2-3	TRBV5-8	-	-
CSVTRPRLSEEAFF	TGCAGCGTTACCAGGCCCAGGCTTTCCGAGGAAGCTTTCTTT	TRBJ1-1	TRBV29-1	-	-
CASSLLVAGSGELFF	TGTGCCAGCAGTTTGTTGGTAGCGGGGTCCGGGGAGCTGTTTTTT	TRBJ2-2	TRBV6-5	TRBD2	once
CASSIRKWNTEAFF	TGTGCCAGTAGTATTCGTAAGTGGAACACTGAAGCTTTCTTT	TRBJ1-1	TRBV19	-	-
CASSLRDRTSGYTF	TGTGCCAGCAGCTTACGGGACCGAACGTCCGGCTACACCTTC	TRBJ1-2	TRBV11-2	-	-
CASSLGQPPNYGYTF	TGTGCCAGCAGTCTGGGACAGCCTCCTAACTATGGCTACACCTTC	TRBJ1-2	TRBV11-2	TRBD1	-
CASGTRFVEQYF	TGTGCCAGCGGAACTAGGTTTGTTGAGCAGTACTTC	TRBJ2-5	TRBV25-1	-	-
CASSLSQIGTQYF	TGTGCCAGCAGCTTAAGCCAAATTGGGACCCAGTACTTC	TRBJ2-5	TRBV7-2	-	-
CASSLGPLSNQPQHF	TGTGCCAGCAGCTTGGGCCCCCTTAGCAATCAGCCCCAGCATTTT	TRBJ1-5	TRBV5-5	-	once
CAWSATGPQDEQYF	TGTGCCTGGAGTGCGACGGGACCACAGGACGAGCAGTACTTC	TRBJ2-7	TRBV30	-	-
CATSGPSASSYEQYF	TGTGCCACCTCGGGGCCTAGCGCAAGCTCCTACGAGCAGTACTTC	TRBJ2-7	TRBV10-3	-	-
CASSQDTGSEAFF	TGTGCCAGCAGCCAAGATACGGGATCTGAAGCTTTCTTT	TRBJ1-1	TRBV4-2	-	-
CASSPTGLAGLHEQYF	TGTGCCAGCTCACCAACAGGACTAGCGGGCCTCCACGAGCAGTACTTC	TRBJ2-7	TRBV18	TRBD2	-
CASRGGSAEAFF	TGTGCCAGCAGGGGAGGGTCGGCTGAAGCTTTCTTT	TRBJ1-1	TRBV2	-	-
CASSSPGVFNRGHYGYTF	TGTGCCAGCAGTTCCCCGGGGGTTTTTAATCGTGGCCACTATGGCTACACCTTC	TRBJ1-2	TRBV28	-	-
CASSLTVTGGFYEQYF	TGTGCCAGCAGCTTAACCGTGACAGGGGGCTTCTACGAGCAGTACTTC	TRBJ2-7	TRBV7-8	TRBD1	-
CASSLQGGLNYGYTF	TGCGCCAGCAGCTTACAGGGTGGCCTTAACTATGGCTACACCTTC	TRBJ1-2	TRBV5-1	-	few
CASSQAGQASYNEQFF	TGCGCCAGCAGCCAGGCAGGACAGGCCTCCTACAATGAGCAGTTCTTC	TRBJ2-1	TRBV4-1	TRBD1	-
CASSLNRRVTGELFF	TGTGCCAGCAGCTTGAACAGGCGCGTCACCGGGGAGCTGTTTTTT	TRBJ2-2	TRBV5-6	-	-
CASSLQGKNNSPLHF	TGCGCCAGCAGCCTGCAGGGGAAAAATAATTCACCCCTCCACTTT	TRBJ1-6	TRBV4-1	-	-
CASSSYRREQFF	TGTGCCAGCAGCTCTTACCGCCGGGAGCAGTTCTTC	TRBJ2-1	TRBV14	-	-
CASSSESSYNSPLHF	TGCGCCAGCTCCTCAGAAAGCTCCTATAATTCACCCCTCCACTTT	TRBJ1-6	TRBV5-1	-	-
CTSRGGTSGRRGETQYF	TGCACCAGCAGGGGCGGGACTAGCGGGAGAAGGGGAGAGACCCAGTACTTC	TRBJ2-5	TRBV1	-	-
CASTPARGRRNQPQHF	TGTGCCAGTACCCCTGCCAGGGGCAGGCGCAATCAGCCCCAGCATTTT	TRBJ1-5	TRBV19	-	-
CASSLRGLEDIQYF	TGTGCCAGCAGCTTAAGGGGACTAGAAGACATTCAGTACTTC	TRBJ2-4	TRBV7-2	TRBD2	-
CASSANYREGNTIYF	TGTGCCAGCAGTGCCAACTACAGGGAGGGAAACACCATATATTTT	TRBJ1-3	TRBV25-1	-	few
CASSHAATGIDKKLFF	TGTGCCAGCAGCCACGCCGCGACAGGAATTGATAAAAAACTGTTTTTT	TRBJ1-4	TRBV4-2	-	-
CASSAREGPEYGYTF	TGTGCCAGCAGCGCCCGGGAGGGGCCGGAATATGGCTACACCTTC	TRBJ1-2	TRBV9	-	once
CASSVGPSGGTGELFF	TGTGCCAGCAGCGTAGGGCCGAGCGGGGGCACCGGGGAGCTGTTTTTT	TRBJ2-2	TRBV9	TRBD2	-
CASSLRWDASSYNEQFF	TGTGCCAGCAGCTTAAGATGGGACGCTAGCTCCTACAATGAGCAGTTCTTC	TRBJ2-1	TRBV7-2	-	once
CASSFRTGGEQYF	TGTGCCAGTAGTTTCCGGACAGGGGGGGAGCAGTACTTC	TRBJ2-7	TRBV19	TRBD1	-
CSVGEIAGGHNEQFF	TGCAGCGTGGGGGAAATAGCGGGAGGACACAATGAGCAGTTCTTC	TRBJ2-1	TRBV29-1	TRBD2	-
CASPTGTGGRRGLAFF	TGTGCCAGCCCTACCGGGACAGGGGGCCGCAGGGGGCTAGCTTTCTTT	TRBJ1-1	TRBV2	TRBD1	-
CASSPRTDTQYF	TGTGCCAGCAGCCCCCGCACAGATACGCAGTATTTT	TRBJ2-3	TRBV6-6	-	-
CASSSGEEGEQFF	TGTGCCAGCAGCTCCGGCGAGGAAGGTGAGCAGTTCTTC	TRBJ2-1	TRBV7-2	-	-
CASSSSQWGGLEETQYF	TGTGCCAGCAGCTCATCCCAGTGGGGGGGCTTGGAAGAGACCCAGTACTTC	TRBJ2-5	TRBV5-4	-	-
CASSISTTHSNQPQHF	TGTGCCAGTAGTATCTCTACAACCCATAGCAATCAGCCCCAGCATTTT	TRBJ1-5	TRBV19	-	once
CASSSTNRGAFF	TGTGCCAGCAGTTCGACTAACAGGGGAGCTTTCTTT	TRBJ1-1	TRBV6-5	TRBD1	-
CASSYGPYWTEETQYF	TGTGCCAGCAGTTACGGACCATATTGGACCGAAGAGACCCAGTACTTC	TRBJ2-5	TRBV6-6	-	-
CASSPTSGSYEQYF	TGTGCCAGCAGCCCGACTAGCGGCTCCTACGAGCAGTACTTC	TRBJ2-7	TRBV11-2	TRBD2	-
CASSPSGSPYEQYF	TGTGCCAGCTCACCGAGCGGCAGCCCCTACGAGCAGTACTTC	TRBJ2-7	TRBV18	-	once
CASSSSAWHNTEAFF	TGTGCCAGCAGCTCTTCCGCTTGGCACAACACTGAAGCTTTCTTT	TRBJ1-1	TRBV7-2	-	-
CASSEEMWGLGETQYF	TGCGCCAGCAGTGAGGAAATGTGGGGCCTCGGGGAGACCCAGTACTTC	TRBJ2-5	TRBV10-2	-	-